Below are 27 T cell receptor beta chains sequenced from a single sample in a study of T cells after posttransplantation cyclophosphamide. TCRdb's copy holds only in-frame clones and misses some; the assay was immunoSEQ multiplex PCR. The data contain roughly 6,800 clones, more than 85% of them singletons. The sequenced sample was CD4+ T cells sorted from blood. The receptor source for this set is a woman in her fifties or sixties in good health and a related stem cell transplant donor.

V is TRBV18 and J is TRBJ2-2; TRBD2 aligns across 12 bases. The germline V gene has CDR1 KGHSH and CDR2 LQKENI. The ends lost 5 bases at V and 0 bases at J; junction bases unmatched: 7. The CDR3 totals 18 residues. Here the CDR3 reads CASSTRLAGVANTGELFF. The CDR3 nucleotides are TGTGCCAGCTCAACCCGACTAGCGGGAGTGGCGAACACCGGGGAGCTGTTTTTT.

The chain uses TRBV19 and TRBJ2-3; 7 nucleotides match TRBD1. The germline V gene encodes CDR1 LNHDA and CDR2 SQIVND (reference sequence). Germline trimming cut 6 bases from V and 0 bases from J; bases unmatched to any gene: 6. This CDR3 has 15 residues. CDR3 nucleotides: TGTGCCAGTAGCCAAGGGGGCGTTAGCACAGATACGCAGTATTTT. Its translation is CASSQGGVSTDTQYF.

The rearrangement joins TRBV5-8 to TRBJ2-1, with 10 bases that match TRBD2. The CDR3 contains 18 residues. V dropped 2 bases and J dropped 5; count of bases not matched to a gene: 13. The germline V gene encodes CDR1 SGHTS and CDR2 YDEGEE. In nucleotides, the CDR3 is TGTGCCAGCAGCTTAGGGACCGCCGGGACTAGCGTACACAATGAGCAGTTCTTC. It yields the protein CASSLGTAGTSVHNEQFF.

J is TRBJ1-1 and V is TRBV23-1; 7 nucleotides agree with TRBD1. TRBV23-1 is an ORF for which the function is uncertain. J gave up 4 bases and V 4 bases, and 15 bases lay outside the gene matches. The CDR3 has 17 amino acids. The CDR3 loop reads CASSRAGGKSFGTEAFF. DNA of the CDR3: TGCGCCAGCAGTCGGGCAGGGGGTAAATCTTTCGGCACTGAAGCTTTCTTT.

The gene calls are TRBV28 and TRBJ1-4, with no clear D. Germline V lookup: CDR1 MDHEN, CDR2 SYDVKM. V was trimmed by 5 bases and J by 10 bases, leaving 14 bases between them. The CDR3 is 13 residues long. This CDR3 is CASSLDTAGKLFF. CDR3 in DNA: TGTGCCAGCAGTCTCGACACCGCCGGAAAACTGTTTTTT. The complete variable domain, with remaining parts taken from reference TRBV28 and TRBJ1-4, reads DVKVTQSSRYLVKRTGEKVFLECVQDMDHENMFWYRQDPGLGLRLIYFSYDVKMKEKGDIPEGYSVSREKKERFSLILESASTNQTSMYLCASSLDTAGKLFFGSGTQLSVL.

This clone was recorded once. The CDR3 reads CASSEAGWGTSGRSSTGELFF. CDR3 DNA: TGTGCCAGCAGTGAAGCGGGTTGGGGGACTAGCGGGCGATCATCCACCGGGGAGCTGTTTTTT. This sequence joins TRBV2 and TRBJ2-2; TRBD2 agrees at 12 bases. Trimming cost V 0 bases and J 4 bases; bases outside gene matches: 15. The CDR3 is 21 amino acids. CDR1 is SNHLY and CDR2 is FYNNEI in the germline V gene.

CDR3 in DNA: TGTGCCAGCAGCTTGGGAGAGGGAAGGAACACTGAAGCTTTCTTT. Its translation: CASSLGEGRNTEAFF. This chain connects TRBV5-8 to TRBJ1-1; the D is unclear. V was clipped by 0 bases and J by 1 base, with 10 bases between them. The CDR3 consists of 15 residues. CDR1 is SGHTS and CDR2 is YDEGEE in the germline V gene.

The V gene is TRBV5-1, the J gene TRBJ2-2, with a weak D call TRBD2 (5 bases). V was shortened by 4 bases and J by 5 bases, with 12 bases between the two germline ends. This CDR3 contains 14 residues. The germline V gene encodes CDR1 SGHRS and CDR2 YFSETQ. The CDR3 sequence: CASSPGGGTGELFF. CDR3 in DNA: TGCGCCAGCAGCCCTGGCGGCGGGACCGGGGAGCTGTTTTTT. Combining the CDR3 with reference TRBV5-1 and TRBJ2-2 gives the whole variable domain KAGVTQTPRYLIKTRGQQVTLSCSPISGHRSVSWYQQTPGQGLQFLFEYFSETQRNKGNFPGRFSGRQFSNSRSEMNVSTLELGDSALYLCASSPGGGTGELFFGEGSRLTVL.

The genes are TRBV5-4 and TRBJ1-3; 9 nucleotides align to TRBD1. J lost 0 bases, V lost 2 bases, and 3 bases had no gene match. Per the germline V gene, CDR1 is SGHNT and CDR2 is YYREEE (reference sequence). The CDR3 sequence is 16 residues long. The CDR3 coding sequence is TGTGCCAGCAGCTTAAGGACAGGGGTCTCTGGAAACACCATATATTTT. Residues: CASSLRTGVSGNTIYF.

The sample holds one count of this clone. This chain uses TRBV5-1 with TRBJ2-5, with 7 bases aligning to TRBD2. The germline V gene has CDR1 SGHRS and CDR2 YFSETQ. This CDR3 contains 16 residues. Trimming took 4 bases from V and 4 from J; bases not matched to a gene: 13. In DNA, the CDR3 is TGCGCCAGCAGCGCCAGTGCGGGAGTAAGCAGAGAGACCCAGTACTTC. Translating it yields CASSASAGVSRETQYF.

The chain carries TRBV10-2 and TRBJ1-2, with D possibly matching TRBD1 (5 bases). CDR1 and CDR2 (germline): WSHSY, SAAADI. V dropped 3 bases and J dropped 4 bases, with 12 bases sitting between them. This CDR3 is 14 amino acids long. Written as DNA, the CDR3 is TGCGCCAGCAGTGATCAGGGTCCCGGCTATGGCTACACCTTC. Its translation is CASSDQGPGYGYTF.

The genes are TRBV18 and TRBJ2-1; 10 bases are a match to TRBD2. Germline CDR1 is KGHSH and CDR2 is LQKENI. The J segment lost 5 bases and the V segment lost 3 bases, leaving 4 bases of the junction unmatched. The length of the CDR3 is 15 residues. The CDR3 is CASSPTSGANNEQFF. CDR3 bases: TGTGCCAGCTCACCCACTAGCGGGGCAAACAATGAGCAGTTCTTC.

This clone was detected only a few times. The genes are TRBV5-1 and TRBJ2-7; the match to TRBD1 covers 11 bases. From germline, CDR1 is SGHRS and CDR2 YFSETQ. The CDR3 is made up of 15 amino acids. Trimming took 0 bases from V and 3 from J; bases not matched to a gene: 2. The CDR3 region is CASSLGTGGNYEQYF. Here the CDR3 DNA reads TGCGCCAGCAGCTTGGGGACAGGGGGCAACTACGAGCAGTACTTC.

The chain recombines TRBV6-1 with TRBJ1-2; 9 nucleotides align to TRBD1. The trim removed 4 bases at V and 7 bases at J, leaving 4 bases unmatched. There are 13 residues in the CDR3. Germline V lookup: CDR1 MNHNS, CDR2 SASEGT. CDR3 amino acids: CASSAATGGGYTF. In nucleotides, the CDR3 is TGTGCCAGCAGTGCCGCGACAGGGGGTGGCTACACCTTC.

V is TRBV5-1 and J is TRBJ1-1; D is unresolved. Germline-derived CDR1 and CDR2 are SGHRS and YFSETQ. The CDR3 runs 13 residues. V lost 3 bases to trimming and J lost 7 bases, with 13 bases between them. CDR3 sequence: CASSYAGPDEAFF. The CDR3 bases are TGCGCCAGCAGCTATGCAGGCCCCGATGAAGCTTTCTTT.

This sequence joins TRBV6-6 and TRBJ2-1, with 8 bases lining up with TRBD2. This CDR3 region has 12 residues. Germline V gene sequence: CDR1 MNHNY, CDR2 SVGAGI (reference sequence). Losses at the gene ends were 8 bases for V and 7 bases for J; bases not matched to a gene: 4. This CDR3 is CASETSANEQFF. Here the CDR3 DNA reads TGTGCCAGCGAGACTAGCGCGAATGAGCAGTTCTTC.

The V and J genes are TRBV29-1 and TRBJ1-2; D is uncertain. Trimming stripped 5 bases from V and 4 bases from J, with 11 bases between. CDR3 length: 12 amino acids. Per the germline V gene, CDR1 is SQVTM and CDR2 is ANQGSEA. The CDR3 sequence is CSVSRDIYGYTF. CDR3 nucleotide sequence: TGCAGCGTTTCCCGGGATATCTATGGCTACACCTTC.

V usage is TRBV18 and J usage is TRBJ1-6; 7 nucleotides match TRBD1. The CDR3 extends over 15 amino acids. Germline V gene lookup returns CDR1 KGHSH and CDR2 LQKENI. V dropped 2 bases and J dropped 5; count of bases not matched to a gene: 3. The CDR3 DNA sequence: TGTGCCAGCTCACCAACAGGGGCCAATAATTCACCCCTCCACTTT. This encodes CASSPTGANNSPLHF.

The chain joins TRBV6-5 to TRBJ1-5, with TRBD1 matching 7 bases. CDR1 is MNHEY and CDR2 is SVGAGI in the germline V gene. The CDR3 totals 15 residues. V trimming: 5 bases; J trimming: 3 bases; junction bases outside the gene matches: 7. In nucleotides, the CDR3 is TGTGCCAGCAGTCTGACGGGACAGTTCAATCAGCCCCAGCATTTT. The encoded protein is CASSLTGQFNQPQHF.

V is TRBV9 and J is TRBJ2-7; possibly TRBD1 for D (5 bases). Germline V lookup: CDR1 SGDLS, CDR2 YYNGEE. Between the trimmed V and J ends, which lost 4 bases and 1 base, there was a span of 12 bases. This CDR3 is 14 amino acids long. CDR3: CASSPDIVSYEQYF. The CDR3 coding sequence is TGTGCCAGCAGCCCGGACATAGTGTCCTACGAGCAGTACTTC. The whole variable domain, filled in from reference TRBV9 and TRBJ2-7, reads DSGVTQTPKHLITATGQRVTLRCSPRSGDLSVYWYQQSLDQGLQFLIQYYNGEERAKGNILERFSAQQFPDLHSELNLSSLELGDSALYFCASSPDIVSYEQYFGPGTRLTVT.

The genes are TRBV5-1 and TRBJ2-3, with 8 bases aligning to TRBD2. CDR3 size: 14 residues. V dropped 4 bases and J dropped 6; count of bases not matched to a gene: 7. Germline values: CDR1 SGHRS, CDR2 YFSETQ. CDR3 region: CASSPGGGPDTQYF. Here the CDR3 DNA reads TGCGCCAGCAGCCCCGGGGGGGGGCCTGATACGCAGTATTTT.

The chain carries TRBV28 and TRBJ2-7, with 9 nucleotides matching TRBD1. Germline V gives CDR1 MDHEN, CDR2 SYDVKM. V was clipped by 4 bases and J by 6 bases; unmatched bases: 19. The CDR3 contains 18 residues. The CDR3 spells CASSSHGPGTGTGSEQYF. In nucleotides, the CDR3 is TGTGCCAGCAGTTCGCACGGGCCTGGGACAGGGACGGGGTCCGAGCAGTACTTC.

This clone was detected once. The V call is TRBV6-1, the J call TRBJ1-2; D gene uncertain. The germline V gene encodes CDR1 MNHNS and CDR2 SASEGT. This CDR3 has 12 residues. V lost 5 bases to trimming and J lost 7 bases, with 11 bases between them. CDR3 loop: CASSPRPGGYTF. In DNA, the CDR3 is TGTGCCAGCAGTCCCCGCCCGGGTGGCTACACCTTC.

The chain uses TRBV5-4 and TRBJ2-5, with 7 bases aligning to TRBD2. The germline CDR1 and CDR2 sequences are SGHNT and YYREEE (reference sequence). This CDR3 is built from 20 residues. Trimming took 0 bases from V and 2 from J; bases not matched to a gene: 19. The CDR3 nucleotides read TGTGCCAGCAGCTTGGAAGCAGGCGGGCTAGCGGATCGGGGGCAAGAGACCCAGTACTTC. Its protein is CASSLEAGGLADRGQETQYF.

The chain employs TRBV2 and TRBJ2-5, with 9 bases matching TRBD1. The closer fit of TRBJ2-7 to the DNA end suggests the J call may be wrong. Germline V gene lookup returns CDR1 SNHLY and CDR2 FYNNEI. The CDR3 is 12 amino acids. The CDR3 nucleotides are TGTGCCAGCAGTAGGACAGGGGACGAGCAGTACTTC. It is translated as CASSRTGDEQYF.

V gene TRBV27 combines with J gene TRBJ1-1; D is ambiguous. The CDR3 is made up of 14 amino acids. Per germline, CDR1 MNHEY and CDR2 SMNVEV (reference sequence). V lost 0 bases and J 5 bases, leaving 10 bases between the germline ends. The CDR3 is CASSLSVAGTEAFF. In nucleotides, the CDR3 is TGTGCCAGCAGTTTATCGGTGGCAGGTACTGAAGCTTTCTTT.

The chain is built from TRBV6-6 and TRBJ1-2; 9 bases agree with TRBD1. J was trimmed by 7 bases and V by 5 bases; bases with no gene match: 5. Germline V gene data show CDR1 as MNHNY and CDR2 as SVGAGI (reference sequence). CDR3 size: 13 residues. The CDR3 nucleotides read TGTGCCAGCAGTGCCGCGACAGGGGGTGGCTACACCTTC. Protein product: CASSAATGGGYTF.